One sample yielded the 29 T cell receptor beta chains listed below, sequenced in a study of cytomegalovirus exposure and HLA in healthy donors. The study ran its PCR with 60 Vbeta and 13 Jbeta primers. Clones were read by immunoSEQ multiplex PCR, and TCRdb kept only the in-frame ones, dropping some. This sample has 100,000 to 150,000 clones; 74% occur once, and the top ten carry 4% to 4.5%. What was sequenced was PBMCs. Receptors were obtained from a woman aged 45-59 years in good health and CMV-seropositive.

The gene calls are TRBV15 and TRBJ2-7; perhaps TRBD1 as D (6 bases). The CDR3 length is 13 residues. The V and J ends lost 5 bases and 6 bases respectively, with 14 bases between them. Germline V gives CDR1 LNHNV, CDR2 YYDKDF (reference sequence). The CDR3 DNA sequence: TGTGCCACCAGCGGGTCGGACAGAGGCGAGCAGTACTTC. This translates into CATSGSDRGEQYF.

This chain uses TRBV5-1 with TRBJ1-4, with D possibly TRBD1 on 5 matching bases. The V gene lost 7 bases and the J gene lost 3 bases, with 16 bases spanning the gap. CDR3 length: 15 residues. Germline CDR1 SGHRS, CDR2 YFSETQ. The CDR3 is CASSPSGASNEKLFF. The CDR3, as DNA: TGCGCCAGCTCGCCGTCTGGGGCCTCTAATGAAAAACTGTTTTTT.

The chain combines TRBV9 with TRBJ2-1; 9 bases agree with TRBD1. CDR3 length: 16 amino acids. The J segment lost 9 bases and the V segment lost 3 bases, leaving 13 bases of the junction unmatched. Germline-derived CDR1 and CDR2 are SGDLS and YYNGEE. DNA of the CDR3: TGTGCCAGCAGCGCGCGTTTGGACAGGGGTATGGGTGAGCAGTTCTTC. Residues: CASSARLDRGMGEQFF.

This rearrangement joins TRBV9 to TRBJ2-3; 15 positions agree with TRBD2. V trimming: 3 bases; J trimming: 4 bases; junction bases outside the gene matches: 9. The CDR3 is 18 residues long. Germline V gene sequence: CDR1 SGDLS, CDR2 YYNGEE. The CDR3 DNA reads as TGTGCCAGCAGCGGGACTAGCGGGGGGGCTACTTTCGCAGATACGCAGTATTTT. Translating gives CASSGTSGGATFADTQYF.

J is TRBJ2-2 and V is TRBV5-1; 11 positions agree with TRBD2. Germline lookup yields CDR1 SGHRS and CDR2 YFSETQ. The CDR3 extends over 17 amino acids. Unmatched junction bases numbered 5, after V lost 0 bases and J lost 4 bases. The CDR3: CASSLASTSGATGELFF. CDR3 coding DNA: TGCGCCAGCAGCTTGGCCTCGACTAGCGGGGCCACCGGGGAGCTGTTTTTT.

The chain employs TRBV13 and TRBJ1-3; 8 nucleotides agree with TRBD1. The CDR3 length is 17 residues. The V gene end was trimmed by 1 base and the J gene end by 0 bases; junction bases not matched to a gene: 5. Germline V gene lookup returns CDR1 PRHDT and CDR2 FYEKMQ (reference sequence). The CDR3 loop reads CASSLASGTGSGNTIYF. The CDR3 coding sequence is TGTGCCAGCAGCTTAGCTTCCGGGACAGGCTCTGGAAACACCATATATTTT.

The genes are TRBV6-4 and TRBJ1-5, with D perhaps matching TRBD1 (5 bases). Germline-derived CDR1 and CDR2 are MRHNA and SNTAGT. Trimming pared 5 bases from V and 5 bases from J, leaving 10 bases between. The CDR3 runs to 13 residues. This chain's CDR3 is CASSWGPDQPQHF. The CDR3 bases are TGTGCCAGCAGTTGGGGCCCGGATCAGCCCCAGCATTTT.

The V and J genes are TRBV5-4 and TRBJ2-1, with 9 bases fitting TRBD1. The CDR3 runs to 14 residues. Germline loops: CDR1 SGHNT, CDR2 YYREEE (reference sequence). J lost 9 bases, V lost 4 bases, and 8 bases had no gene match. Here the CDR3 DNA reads TGTGCCAGCAGCCCCCCCGGGACAGGGACTGAGCAGTTCTTC. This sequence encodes CASSPPGTGTEQFF.

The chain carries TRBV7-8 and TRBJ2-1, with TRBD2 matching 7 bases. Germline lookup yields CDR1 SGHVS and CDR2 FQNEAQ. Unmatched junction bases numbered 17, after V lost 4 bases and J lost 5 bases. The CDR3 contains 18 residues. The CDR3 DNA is TGTGCCAGCAGCTCCAGGAATAGGGGACTAACTCAAAACAATGAGCAGTTCTTC. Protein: CASSSRNRGLTQNNEQFF.

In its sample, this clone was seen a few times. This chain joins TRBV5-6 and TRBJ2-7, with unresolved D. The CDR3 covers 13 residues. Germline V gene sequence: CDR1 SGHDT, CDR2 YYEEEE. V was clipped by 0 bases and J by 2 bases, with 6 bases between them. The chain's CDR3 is CASSLGIAYEQYF. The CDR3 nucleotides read TGTGCCAGCAGCTTGGGTATTGCCTACGAGCAGTACTTC.

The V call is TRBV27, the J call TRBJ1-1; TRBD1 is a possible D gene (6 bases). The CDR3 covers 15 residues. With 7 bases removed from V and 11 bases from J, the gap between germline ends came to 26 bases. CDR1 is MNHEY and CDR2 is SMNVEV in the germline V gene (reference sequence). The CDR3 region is CASTHRAERTLWAFF. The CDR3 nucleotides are TGTGCCAGCACGCACAGGGCAGAAAGAACTTTGTGGGCTTTCTTT.

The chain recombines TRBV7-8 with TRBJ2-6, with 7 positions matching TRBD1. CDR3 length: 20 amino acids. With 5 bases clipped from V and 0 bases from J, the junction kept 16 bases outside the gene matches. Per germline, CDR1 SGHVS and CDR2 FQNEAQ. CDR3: CASSTAGTAIHPSGANVLTF. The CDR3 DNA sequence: TGTGCCAGCAGCACGGCCGGGACAGCGATACATCCCTCTGGGGCCAACGTCCTGACTTTC.

CDR3: CASSLSGGYYNEQFF. For the CDR3, the DNA is TGTGCCAGCAGCTTGAGCGGGGGCTACTACAATGAGCAGTTCTTC. The V call is TRBV7-6, the J call TRBJ2-1; 8 bases are shared with TRBD2. This CDR3 region has 15 residues. The V gene's germline CDR1 is SGHVS and CDR2 FNYEAQ. V trimming: 3 bases; J trimming: 3 bases; junction bases outside the gene matches: 4. The variable domain in full, completed from reference TRBV7-6 and TRBJ2-1, reads GAGVSQSPRYKVTKRGQDVALRCDPISGHVSLYWYRQALGQGPEFLTYFNYEAQQDKSGLPNDRFSAERPEGSISTLTIQRTEQRDSAMYRCASSLSGGYYNEQFFGPGTRLTVL.

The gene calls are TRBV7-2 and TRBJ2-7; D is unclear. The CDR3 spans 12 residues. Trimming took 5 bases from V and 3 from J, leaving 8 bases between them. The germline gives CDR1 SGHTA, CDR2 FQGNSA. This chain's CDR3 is CASSPPNYEQYF. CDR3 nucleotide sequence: TGTGCCAGCAGCCCACCTAACTACGAGCAGTACTTC.

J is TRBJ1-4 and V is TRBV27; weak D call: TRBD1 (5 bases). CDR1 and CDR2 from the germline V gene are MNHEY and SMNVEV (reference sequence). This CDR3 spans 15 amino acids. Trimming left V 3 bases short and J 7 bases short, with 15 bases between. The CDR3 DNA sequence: TGTGCCAGCAGTTTCCGAGGCCATCAGGGTGAAAAACTGTTTTTT. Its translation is CASSFRGHQGEKLFF.

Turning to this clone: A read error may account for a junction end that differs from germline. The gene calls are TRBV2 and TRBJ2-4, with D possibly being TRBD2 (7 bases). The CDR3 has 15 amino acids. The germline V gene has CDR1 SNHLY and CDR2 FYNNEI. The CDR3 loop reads CASREGGGPKNIQYF. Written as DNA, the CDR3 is TGTGCCAGCAGGGAAGGGGGGGGGCCGAAAAACATTCAGTACTTC.

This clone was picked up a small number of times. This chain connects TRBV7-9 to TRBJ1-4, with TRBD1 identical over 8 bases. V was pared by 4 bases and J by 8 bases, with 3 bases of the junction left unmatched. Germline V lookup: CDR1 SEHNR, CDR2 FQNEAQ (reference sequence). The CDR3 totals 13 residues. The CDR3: CASSSAGGEKLFF. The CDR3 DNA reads TGTGCCAGCAGCTCGGCAGGGGGCGAAAAACTGTTTTTT.

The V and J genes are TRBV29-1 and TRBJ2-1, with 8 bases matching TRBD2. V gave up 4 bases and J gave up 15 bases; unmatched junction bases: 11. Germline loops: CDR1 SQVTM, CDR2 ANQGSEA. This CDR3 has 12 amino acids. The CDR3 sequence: CSVGSGGLVSFF. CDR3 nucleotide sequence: TGCAGCGTTGGTTCGGGGGGGCTCGTTTCGTTCTTC.

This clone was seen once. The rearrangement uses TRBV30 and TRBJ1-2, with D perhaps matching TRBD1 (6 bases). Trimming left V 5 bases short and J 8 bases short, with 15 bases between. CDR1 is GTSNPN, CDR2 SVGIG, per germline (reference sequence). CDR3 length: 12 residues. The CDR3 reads CAWGQGLGGYTF. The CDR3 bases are TGTGCCTGGGGCCAGGGGTTGGGGGGCTACACCTTC. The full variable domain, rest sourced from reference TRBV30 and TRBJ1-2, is SQTIHQWPATLVQPVGSPLSLECTVEGTSNPNLYWYRQAAGRGLQLLFYSVGIGQISSEVPQNLSASRPQDRQFILSSKKLLLSDSGFYLCAWGQGLGGYTFGSGTRLTVV.

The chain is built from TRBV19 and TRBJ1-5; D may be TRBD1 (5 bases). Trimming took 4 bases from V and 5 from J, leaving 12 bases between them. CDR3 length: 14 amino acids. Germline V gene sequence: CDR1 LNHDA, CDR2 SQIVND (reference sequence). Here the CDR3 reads CASSTQGRHQPQHF. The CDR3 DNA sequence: TGTGCCAGTAGTACTCAGGGTCGGCATCAGCCCCAGCATTTT.

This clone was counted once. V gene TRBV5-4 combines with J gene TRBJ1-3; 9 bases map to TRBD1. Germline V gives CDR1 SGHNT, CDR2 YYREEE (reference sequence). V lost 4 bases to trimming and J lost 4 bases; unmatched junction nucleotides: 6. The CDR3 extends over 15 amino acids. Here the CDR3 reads CASSQHGTGGNTIYF. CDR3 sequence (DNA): TGTGCCAGCAGCCAACATGGGACAGGGGGAAACACCATATATTTT.

The CDR3 is CASSSGLETQYF. The CDR3 region has the DNA TGTGCCAGCAGCTCAGGACTAGAGACCCAGTACTTC. The V gene is TRBV5-4, the J gene TRBJ2-5, with D perhaps TRBD2 (5 bases). The CDR3 runs 12 residues. The V end lost 3 bases, the J end lost 4 bases, and 7 bases lay between the germline ends. The germline gives CDR1 SGHNT, CDR2 YYREEE (reference sequence).

The CDR3 bases are TGTGCCAGTAGCGGACAGAAAAATCAGCCCCAGCATTTT. It translates to CASSGQKNQPQHF. This chain joins TRBV19 and TRBJ1-5, with D possibly TRBD1 on 6 matching bases. Germline CDR1 reads LNHDA; CDR2 reads SQIVND (reference sequence). Between the trimmed V and J ends, which lost 6 bases and 4 bases, there was a span of 10 bases. This CDR3 has 13 residues.

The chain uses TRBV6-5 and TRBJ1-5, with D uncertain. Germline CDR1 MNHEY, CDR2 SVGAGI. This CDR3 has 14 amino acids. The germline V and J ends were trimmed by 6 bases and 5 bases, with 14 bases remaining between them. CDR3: CASSPSGNHQPQHF. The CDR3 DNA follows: TGTGCCAGCAGCCCGTCAGGAAATCATCAGCCCCAGCATTTT.

As DNA, the CDR3 is TGTGCCAGCAGCACCTGGGACAGATTAAGCTCTGGAAACACCATATATTTT. This codes for CASSTWDRLSSGNTIYF. The genes are TRBV13 and TRBJ1-3, with TRBD1 matching 7 bases. The V gene end was trimmed by 5 bases and the J gene end by 0 bases; junction bases not matched to a gene: 10. Looked up from germline, CDR1 is PRHDT and CDR2 is FYEKMQ (reference sequence). This CDR3 has 17 amino acids.

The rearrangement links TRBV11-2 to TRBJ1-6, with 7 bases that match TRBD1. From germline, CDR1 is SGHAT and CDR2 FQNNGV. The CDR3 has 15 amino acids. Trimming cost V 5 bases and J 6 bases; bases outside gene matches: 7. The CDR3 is CASSPSGTANSPLHF. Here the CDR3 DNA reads TGTGCCAGCAGCCCCTCCGGGACAGCTAATTCACCCCTCCACTTT.

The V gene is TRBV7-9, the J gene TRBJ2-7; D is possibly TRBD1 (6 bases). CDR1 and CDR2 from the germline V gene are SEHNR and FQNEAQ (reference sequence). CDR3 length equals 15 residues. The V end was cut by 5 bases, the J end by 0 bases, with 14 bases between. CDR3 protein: CASSPGTYSSYEQYF. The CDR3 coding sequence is TGTGCCAGCAGCCCTGGGACATACAGCTCCTACGAGCAGTACTTC.

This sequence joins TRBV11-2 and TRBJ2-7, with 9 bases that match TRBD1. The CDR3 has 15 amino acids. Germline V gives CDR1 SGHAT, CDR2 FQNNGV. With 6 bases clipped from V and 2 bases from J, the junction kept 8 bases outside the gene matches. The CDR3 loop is CASRPPGQGTYEQYF. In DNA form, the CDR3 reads TGTGCCAGCAGGCCGCCGGGACAGGGAACCTACGAGCAGTACTTC. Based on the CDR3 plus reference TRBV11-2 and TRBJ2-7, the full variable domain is EAGVAQSPRYKIIEKRQSVAFWCNPISGHATLYWYQQILGQGPKLLIQFQNNGVVDDSQLPKDRFSAERLKGVDSTLKIQPAKLEDSAVYLCASRPPGQGTYEQYFGPGTRLTVT.

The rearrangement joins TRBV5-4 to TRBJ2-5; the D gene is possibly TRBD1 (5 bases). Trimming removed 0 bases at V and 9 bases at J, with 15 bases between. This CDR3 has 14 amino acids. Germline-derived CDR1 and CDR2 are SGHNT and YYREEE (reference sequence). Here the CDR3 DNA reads TGTGCCAGCAGCTTGGACAATGCTCAGGGATCCCAGTACTTC. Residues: CASSLDNAQGSQYF.